A single sample is the source of the 22 T cell receptor beta chains below, sequenced in a study of control samples from healthy donors and cancer patients. The method was immunoSEQ multiplex PCR; TCRdb's version includes in-frame clones alone and lacks a portion of them. In the table there are about 140,000 clones, 91% of which are singletons. Source material: blood. These TCRs come from a man between 18 and 35 years old in good health.

The DNA for the CDR3 is TGCGCCAGCAGCTTGGCGGGGACAGCGAGCCTGAACACTGAAGCTTTCTTT. Residues: CASSLAGTASLNTEAFF. The chain combines TRBV5-1 with TRBJ1-1; 7 nucleotides agree with TRBD1. Germline V lookup: CDR1 SGHRS, CDR2 YFSETQ. V shed 0 bases and J 0 bases; nucleotides not matched to a gene: 8. The CDR3 has 17 residues.

The chain links TRBV6-1 to TRBJ2-6; no firm D call. V was clipped by 3 bases and J by 0 bases, with 9 bases between them. CDR1 and CDR2 from the germline V gene are MNHNS and SASEGT. The CDR3 is 16 amino acids. The CDR3 is CASSEWAVSGANVLTF. The DNA for the CDR3 is TGTGCCAGCAGTGAGTGGGCGGTCTCTGGGGCCAACGTCCTGACTTTC.

The V gene is TRBV25-1, the J gene TRBJ2-5; D might be TRBD1 (5 bases). Between the trimmed V and J ends, which lost 2 bases and 2 bases, there was a span of 9 bases. Per the germline V gene, CDR1 is MGHDK and CDR2 is SYGVNS. The CDR3 covers 14 residues. In nucleotides, the CDR3 is TGTGCCAGCAGTGAAGGGGCGGCACAAGAGACCCAGTACTTC. This gives the protein CASSEGAAQETQYF. Variable domain in full (rest from reference TRBV25-1 and TRBJ2-5): EADIYQTPRYLVIGTGKKITLECSQTMGHDKMYWYQQDPGMELHLIHYSYGVNSTEKGDLSSESTVSRIRTEHFPLTLESARPSHTSQYLCASSEGAAQETQYFGPGTRLLVL.

This clone was recorded once. The chain couples TRBV2 to TRBJ2-2, with 7 bases identical to TRBD1. CDR1 is SNHLY and CDR2 is FYNNEI in the germline V gene. Losses at the gene ends were 4 bases for V and 5 bases for J; bases not matched to a gene: 4. This CDR3 has 14 residues. The CDR3 here is CASSVTRGTGELFF. DNA for the CDR3: TGTGCCAGCAGTGTTACCAGGGGGACCGGGGAGCTGTTTTTT.

V and J are TRBV6-5 and TRBJ1-1; D call uncertain. V shed 8 bases and J shed 4 bases, with 8 bases lying between them. The CDR3 has 11 amino acids. The germline V gene has CDR1 MNHEY and CDR2 SVGAGI. CDR3 in amino acids: CASGVPTEAFF. The CDR3 DNA reads TGTGCCAGCGGGGTTCCCACTGAAGCTTTCTTT.

The gene calls are TRBV6-6 and TRBJ2-7, with TRBD1 identical over 9 bases. V gave up 0 bases and J gave up 6 bases; unmatched junction bases: 6. This CDR3 is 15 amino acids long. Germline values: CDR1 MNHNY, CDR2 SVGAGI (reference sequence). The CDR3 nucleotides are TGTGCCAGCAGTTACTCGATGGGACAGGGCGGCGAGCAGTACTTC. Its translation is CASSYSMGQGGEQYF.

The chain is built from TRBV7-8 and TRBJ1-3; TRBD1 aligns across 7 bases. CDR1 SGHVS and CDR2 FQNEAQ come from the germline V gene. This CDR3 has 14 residues. V lost 3 bases, J lost 7 bases, and 6 bases stayed unmatched. CDR3 loop: CASSFRDSRNTIYF. The CDR3 nucleotides read TGTGCCAGCAGCTTCCGGGACAGTCGGAACACCATATATTTT.

CDR3 in amino acids: CASSQGGGEYEQYF. As DNA, the CDR3 is TGTGCCAGCAGCCAAGGGGGCGGGGAGTACGAGCAGTACTTC. The J gene is TRBJ2-7, the V gene TRBV4-2, with D possibly matching TRBD2 (6 bases). V gave up 1 base and J gave up 4 bases, with 11 bases separating them. Germline V gives CDR1 LGHNA, CDR2 YNFKEQ. The CDR3 consists of 14 residues.

Here the CDR3 DNA reads TGTGCCAGTAGCCAACGGATTAATGAAAAACTGTTTTTT. Translation: CASSQRINEKLFF. The V and J genes are TRBV19 and TRBJ1-4; D gene ambiguous. The germline V and J ends were trimmed by 6 bases and 4 bases, with 9 bases remaining between them. The CDR3 is 13 residues long. CDR1 and CDR2 (germline): LNHDA, SQIVND (reference sequence). The full variable domain, with the rest looked up from reference TRBV19 and TRBJ1-4, is DGGITQSPKYLFRKEGQNVTLSCEQNLNHDAMYWYRQDPGQGLRLIYYSQIVNDFQKGDIAEGYSVSREKKESFPLTVTSAQKNPTAFYLCASSQRINEKLFFGSGTQLSVL.

This clone has only a few counts. The rearrangement joins TRBV3-1 (or the pseudogene TRBV3-2) to TRBJ1-1; D unresolved. V lost 4 bases and J 13 bases, leaving 22 bases between the germline ends. The length of the CDR3 is 14 residues. Looked up from germline, CDR1 is LGHDT and CDR2 is YNNKEL (reference sequence). DNA of the CDR3: TGTGCCAGCAGCCTTCCGGGAGAAACACTGATCGTTTTCTTT. Amino acids: CASSLPGETLIVFF.

Here the CDR3 DNA reads TGTGCCAGTAGTACCCTACAGGGGCCCCACGAGCAGTACTTC. It specifies CASSTLQGPHEQYF. The chain carries TRBV19 and TRBJ2-7, with TRBD1 matching 7 bases. CDR3 length: 14 residues. The V gene's germline CDR1 is LNHDA and CDR2 SQIVND (reference sequence). The V segment lost 4 bases and the J segment 5 bases; nucleotides outside the gene matches: 8.

The chain is built from TRBV13 and TRBJ1-1, with 8 bases aligning to TRBD1. V lost 5 bases to trimming and J lost 6 bases; unmatched junction nucleotides: 2. This CDR3 is built from 12 residues. CDR1 is PRHDT and CDR2 is FYEKMQ in the germline V gene (reference sequence). The CDR3 sequence is CASSRTGSEAFF. DNA for the CDR3: TGTGCCAGCAGCCGGACAGGGTCTGAAGCTTTCTTT.

This clone was recorded only once. V usage is TRBV3-1 (or the pseudogene TRBV3-2) and J usage is TRBJ1-2; no clear D. Germline assignment: CDR1 LGHDT and CDR2 YNNKEL (reference sequence). The CDR3 spans 14 residues. The V end lost 3 bases, the J end lost 2 bases, and 10 bases lay between the germline ends. CDR3 loop: CASSQQSINYGYTF. The CDR3 nucleotides read TGTGCCAGCAGCCAGCAGAGCATAAACTATGGCTACACCTTC.

This chain joins TRBV7-3 and TRBJ2-3; TRBD2 agrees at 9 bases. This CDR3 has 18 amino acids. Germline V gene data show CDR1 as SGHTA and CDR2 as FQGTGA. V lost 5 bases and J lost 5; bases outside the gene matches: 17. The CDR3 loop is CASSQPLGRRGGRDTQYF. The CDR3 bases are TGTGCCAGCAGCCAGCCTCTGGGTCGGCGGGGGGGCAGAGATACGCAGTATTTT.

The rearrangement links TRBV28 to TRBJ1-2; D is possibly TRBD1 (5 bases). This CDR3 is built from 15 residues. CDR1 is MDHEN, CDR2 SYDVKM, per germline. With 7 bases removed from V and 0 bases from J, the gap between germline ends came to 15 bases. CDR3 DNA: TGTGCCAGCACTCCCGGGGGGGTAACTAACTATGGCTACACCTTC. Translating gives CASTPGGVTNYGYTF.

This clone occurred a few times. This chain connects TRBV5-1 to TRBJ1-1, with 10 bases matching TRBD1. V lost 0 bases to trimming and J lost 4 bases; unmatched junction nucleotides: 6. The CDR3 length is 16 residues. The germline CDR1 and CDR2 sequences are SGHRS and YFSETQ. CDR3 sequence: CASSLAEGQGTTEAFF. The CDR3 region has the DNA TGCGCCAGCAGCTTGGCCGAGGGACAGGGGACCACTGAAGCTTTCTTT.

V usage is TRBV7-9 and J usage is TRBJ2-7, with 11 bases that match TRBD1. Trimming at V came to 3 bases and at J to 5 bases, leaving 3 bases not matched to a gene. CDR3 length: 14 amino acids. Germline V gene data show CDR1 as SEHNR and CDR2 as FQNEAQ (reference sequence). CDR3 in amino acids: CASSLGQGVHEQYF. As DNA, the CDR3 is TGTGCCAGCAGCTTGGGACAGGGGGTTCACGAGCAGTACTTC. The full variable domain, its missing parts supplied by reference TRBV7-9 and TRBJ2-7, is DTGVSQNPRHKITKRGQNVTFRCDPISEHNRLYWYRQTLGQGPEFLTYFQNEAQLEKSRLLSDRFSAERPKGSFSTLEIQRTEQGDSAMYLCASSLGQGVHEQYFGPGTRLTVT.

The V call is TRBV11-2, the J call TRBJ2-5, with TRBD2 identical over 7 bases. This CDR3 spans 14 amino acids. The germline V gene encodes CDR1 SGHAT and CDR2 FQNNGV. V trimming: 3 bases; J trimming: 2 bases; junction bases outside the gene matches: 3. The CDR3 DNA follows: TGTGCCAGCAGCTTCGCTAGCGGACAAGAGACCCAGTACTTC. This codes for CASSFASGQETQYF.

The J gene is TRBJ2-6, the V gene TRBV19; no definite D call. V was shortened by 4 bases and J by 0 bases, with 1 base between the two germline ends. The germline V gene has CDR1 LNHDA and CDR2 SQIVND (reference sequence). The CDR3 consists of 13 residues. In DNA form, the CDR3 reads TGTGCCAGTAGTACCTCTGGGGCCAACGTCCTGACTTTC. Protein: CASSTSGANVLTF.

The chain employs TRBV6-5 and TRBJ1-3; no firm D call. Between the trimmed V and J ends, which lost 6 bases and 4 bases, there was a span of 13 bases. The CDR3 spans 14 residues. CDR1 is MNHEY and CDR2 is SVGAGI in the germline V gene. The CDR3 reads CASRPVDSGNTIYF. The CDR3 DNA reads as TGTGCCAGCAGACCCGTGGACTCAGGAAACACCATATATTTT.

The chain carries TRBV28 and TRBJ2-1, with D uncertain. The V end lost 7 bases, the J end lost 2 bases, and 18 bases lay between the germline ends. From germline, CDR1 is MDHEN and CDR2 SYDVKM. The CDR3 spans 16 residues. The CDR3 DNA sequence: TGTGCCAGCACCAACGCCGTGGGTAAACCCTACAATGAGCAGTTCTTC. Translation: CASTNAVGKPYNEQFF.

The gene calls are TRBV10-3 and TRBJ2-5; unclear D gene. There are 14 residues in the CDR3. Trimming took off 0 bases at V and 3 bases at J, with 8 bases between the two ends. Germline assignment: CDR1 ENHRY and CDR2 SYGVKD. CDR3 bases: TGTGCCATCAGTGAGTCGAGTAGAGAAGAGACCCAGTACTTC. It encodes CAISESSREETQYF.